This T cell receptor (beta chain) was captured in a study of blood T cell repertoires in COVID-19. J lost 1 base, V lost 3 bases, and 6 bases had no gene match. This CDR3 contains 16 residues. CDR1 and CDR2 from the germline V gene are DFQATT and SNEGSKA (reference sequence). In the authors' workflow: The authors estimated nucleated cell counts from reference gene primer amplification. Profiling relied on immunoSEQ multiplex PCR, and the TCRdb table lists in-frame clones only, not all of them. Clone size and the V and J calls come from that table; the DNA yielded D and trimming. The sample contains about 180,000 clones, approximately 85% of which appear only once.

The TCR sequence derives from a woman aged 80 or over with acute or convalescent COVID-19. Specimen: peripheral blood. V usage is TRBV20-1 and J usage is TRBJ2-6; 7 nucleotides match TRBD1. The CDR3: CSASRDSESGANVLTF. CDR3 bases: TGCAGTGCTAGTCGGGACAGCGAGTCTGGGGCCAACGTCCTGACTTTC.